This T cell receptor beta chain was recorded in a study of identical twins. The V segment lost 6 bases and the J segment 4 bases; nucleotides outside the gene matches: 11. The CDR3 contains 15 residues. Healthy Caucasian donors formed the entire cohort. TCRdb analysed the 5' RACE reads with MiXCR anew, one entry per CDR3 protein. The data hold about 700,000 distinct CDR3 sequences, with approximately 6.1% observed a single time. This clonotype was detected many times. Its antigen remains unidentified. The study's findings and limits: For out-of-frame alpha sequences shared by twins, low generation probability was in excess.

The TCR sequence derives from a man between 18 and 29 years old in good health. The V and J genes are TRBV12-3 or TRBV12-4 and TRBJ1-1; 7 bases map to TRBD1. Sequencing was performed on naive T cells sorted from blood. CDR3 sequence reads: CASRTYAGTATEAFF. In DNA, the CDR3 is TGTGCCAGCAGGACTTATGCCGGGACAGCCACTGAAGCTTTCTTT.